The present T cell receptor beta chain was sequenced within a study of early stage breast cancer tumors. The wider study: Average read coverage per sample was around 10-fold.

As regards this clone: Its antigen is currently unknown.

Data came from immunoSEQ multiplex PCR; TCRdb stores just in-frame clones and leaves some out. This sample has roughly 30,000 clones, with roughly 86% found just once. The CDR3 runs to 15 residues. Germline values: CDR1 MGHRA, CDR2 YSYEKL. V shed 5 bases and J shed 2 bases, with 13 bases lying between them. Study conclusions and caveats: Tumors had approximately 2.5-fold higher T cell density than normal breast. Enriched TCRB sequences shared across patients were mostly commonly generated sequences. Functional markers like CD4, CD8 and FOXP3 were missed in bulk sequencing.

The chain uses TRBV4-1 and TRBJ2-1, with D perhaps TRBD1 (5 bases). The sequencing sample was made of blood. The receptor comes from a person in their fifties with breast cancer. CDR3 sequence: CASSLSRGTYNEQFF. The CDR3 DNA reads as TGCGCCAGCAGCTTATCTAGGGGTACCTACAATGAGCAGTTCTTC.